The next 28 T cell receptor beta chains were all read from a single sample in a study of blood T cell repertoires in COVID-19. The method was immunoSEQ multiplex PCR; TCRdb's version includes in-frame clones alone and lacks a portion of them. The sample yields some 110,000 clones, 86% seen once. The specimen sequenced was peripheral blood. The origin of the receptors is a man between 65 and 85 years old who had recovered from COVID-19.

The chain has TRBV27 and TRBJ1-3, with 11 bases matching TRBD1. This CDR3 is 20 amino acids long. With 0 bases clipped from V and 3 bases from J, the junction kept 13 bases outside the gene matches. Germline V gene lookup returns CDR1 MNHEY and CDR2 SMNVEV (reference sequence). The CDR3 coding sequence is TGTGCCAGCAGTTTATCCTCGTGGGACAGGGGGGTTAGATATGGAAACACCATATATTTT. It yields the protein CASSLSSWDRGVRYGNTIYF.

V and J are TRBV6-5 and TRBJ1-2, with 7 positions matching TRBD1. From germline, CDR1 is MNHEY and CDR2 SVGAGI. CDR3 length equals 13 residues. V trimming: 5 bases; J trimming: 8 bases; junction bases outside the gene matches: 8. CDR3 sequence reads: CASSLGTAIGYTF. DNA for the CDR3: TGTGCCAGCAGTCTTGGGACAGCTATCGGCTACACCTTC.

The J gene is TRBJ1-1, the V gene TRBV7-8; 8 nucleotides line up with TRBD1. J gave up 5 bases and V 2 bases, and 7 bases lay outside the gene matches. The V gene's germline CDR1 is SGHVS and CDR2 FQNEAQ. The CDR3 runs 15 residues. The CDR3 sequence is CASSLNRGTGTEAFF. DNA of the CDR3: TGTGCCAGCAGCTTAAACAGGGGGACGGGTACTGAAGCTTTCTTT.

CDR3 coding DNA: TGTGCCAGCTCACCCACGAGCGGGGGCTGGGGCACTGAAGCTTTCTTT. It specifies CASSPTSGGWGTEAFF. The rearrangement links TRBV18 to TRBJ1-1, with D tentatively TRBD1 (6 bases). The CDR3 runs to 16 residues. Germline V gene sequence: CDR1 KGHSH, CDR2 LQKENI. Deletions cut 3 bases from V and 4 bases from J, with 18 bases between.

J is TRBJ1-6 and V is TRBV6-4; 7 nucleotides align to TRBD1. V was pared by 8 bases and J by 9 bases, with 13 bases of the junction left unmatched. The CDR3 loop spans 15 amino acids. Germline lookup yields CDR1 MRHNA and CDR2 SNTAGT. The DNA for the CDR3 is TGTGCCAGCTTGGCTAACCGGGACAGCGCTTCACCCCTCCACTTT. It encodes CASLANRDSASPLHF.

The CDR3 nucleotides are TGTGCCAGCAGCTCGACTGCCAGGACAGGGGACTATGGCTACACCTTC. This sequence encodes CASSSTARTGDYGYTF. The rearrangement joins TRBV7-8 to TRBJ1-2; 9 bases agree with TRBD1. The V and J ends lost 4 bases and 3 bases, in that order; junction bases with no gene match: 9. Looked up from germline, CDR1 is SGHVS and CDR2 is FQNEAQ. The CDR3 totals 16 residues.

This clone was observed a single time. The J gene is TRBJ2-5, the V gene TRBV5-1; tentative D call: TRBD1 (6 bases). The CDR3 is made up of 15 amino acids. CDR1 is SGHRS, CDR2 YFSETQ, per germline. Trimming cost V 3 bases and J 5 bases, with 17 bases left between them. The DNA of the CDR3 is TGCGCCAGCAGCTGGGCCTTTCCGCAGGGGGAGACCCAGTACTTC. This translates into CASSWAFPQGETQYF.

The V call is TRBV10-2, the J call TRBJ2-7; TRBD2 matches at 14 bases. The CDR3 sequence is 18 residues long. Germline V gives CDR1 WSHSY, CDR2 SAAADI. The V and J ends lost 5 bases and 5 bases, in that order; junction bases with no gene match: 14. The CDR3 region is CASSRLAGGRSVYHEQYF. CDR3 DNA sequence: TGCGCCAGCAGTCGACTAGCGGGGGGGAGATCAGTCTACCACGAGCAGTACTTC.

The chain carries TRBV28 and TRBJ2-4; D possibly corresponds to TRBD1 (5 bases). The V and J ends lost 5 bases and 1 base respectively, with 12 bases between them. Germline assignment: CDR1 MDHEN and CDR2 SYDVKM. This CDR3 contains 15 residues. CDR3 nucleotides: TGTGCCAGCAGTCCAGGGCGGCGGGCCAAAAACATTCAGTACTTC. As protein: CASSPGRRAKNIQYF.

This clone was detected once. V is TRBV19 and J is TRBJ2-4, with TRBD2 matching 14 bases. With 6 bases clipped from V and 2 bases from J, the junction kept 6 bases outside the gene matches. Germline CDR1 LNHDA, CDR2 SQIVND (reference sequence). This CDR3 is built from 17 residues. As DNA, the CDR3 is TGTGCCAGTAGCACCGGACTAGCGGGGGGTACCAAAAACATTCAGTACTTC. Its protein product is CASSTGLAGGTKNIQYF.

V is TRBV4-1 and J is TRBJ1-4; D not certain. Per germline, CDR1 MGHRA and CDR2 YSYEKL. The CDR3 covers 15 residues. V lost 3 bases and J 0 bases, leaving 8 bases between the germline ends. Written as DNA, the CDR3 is TGCGCCAGCAGCCAGAGAGATGCAACTAATGAAAAACTGTTTTTT. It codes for CASSQRDATNEKLFF.

The CDR3 DNA sequence: TGTGCCAGCAGCACGACAGGTCAAAGCTCCTACGAGCAGTACTTC. This codes for CASSTTGQSSYEQYF. The gene calls are TRBV11-2 and TRBJ2-7, with D maybe TRBD1 (6 bases). Between the trimmed V and J ends, which lost 5 bases and 0 bases, there was a span of 14 bases. The CDR3 covers 15 residues. The V gene's germline CDR1 is SGHAT and CDR2 FQNNGV.

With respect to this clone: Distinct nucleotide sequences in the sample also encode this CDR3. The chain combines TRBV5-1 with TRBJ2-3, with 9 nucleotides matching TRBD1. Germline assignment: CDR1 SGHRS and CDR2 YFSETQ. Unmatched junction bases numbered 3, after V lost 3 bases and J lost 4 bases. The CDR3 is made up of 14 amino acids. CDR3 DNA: TGCGCCAGCAGCTCGGACAGGGGAGCAGATACGCAGTATTTT. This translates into CASSSDRGADTQYF.

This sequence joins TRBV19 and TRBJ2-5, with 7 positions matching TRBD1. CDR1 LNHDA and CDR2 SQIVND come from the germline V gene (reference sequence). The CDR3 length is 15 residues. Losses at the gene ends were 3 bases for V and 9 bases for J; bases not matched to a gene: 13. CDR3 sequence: CASSIWTGLGAAQYF. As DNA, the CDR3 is TGTGCCAGTAGTATTTGGACAGGTTTGGGGGCGGCCCAGTACTTC.

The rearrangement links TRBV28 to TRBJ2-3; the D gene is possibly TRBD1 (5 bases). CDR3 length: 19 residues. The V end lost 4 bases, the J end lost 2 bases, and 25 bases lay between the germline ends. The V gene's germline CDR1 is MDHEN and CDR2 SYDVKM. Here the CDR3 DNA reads TGTGCCAGCAGTTCCGCCGACCCCCTCAGGGTCAGTTTCACAGATACGCAGTATTTT. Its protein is CASSSADPLRVSFTDTQYF.

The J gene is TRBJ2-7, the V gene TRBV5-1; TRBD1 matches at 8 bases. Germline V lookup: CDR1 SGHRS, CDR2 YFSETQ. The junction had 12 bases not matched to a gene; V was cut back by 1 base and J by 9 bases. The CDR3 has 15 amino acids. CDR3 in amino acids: CASSLSGTGEWLQYF. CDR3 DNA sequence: TGCGCCAGCAGCTTGTCTGGGACAGGAGAATGGTTGCAGTACTTC.

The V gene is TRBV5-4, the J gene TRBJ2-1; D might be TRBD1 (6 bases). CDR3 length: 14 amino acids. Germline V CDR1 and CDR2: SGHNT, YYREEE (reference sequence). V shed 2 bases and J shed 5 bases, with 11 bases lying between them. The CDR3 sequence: CASSLQGTNNEQFF. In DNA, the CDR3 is TGTGCCAGCAGCTTACAGGGCACCAACAATGAGCAGTTCTTC.

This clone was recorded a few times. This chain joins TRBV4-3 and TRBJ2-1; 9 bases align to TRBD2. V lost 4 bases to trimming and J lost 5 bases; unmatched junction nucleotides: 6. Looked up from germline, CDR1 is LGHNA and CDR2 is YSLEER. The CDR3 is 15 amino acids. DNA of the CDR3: TGCGCCAGCAGCCTGGGACTAGCCCCAAACAATGAGCAGTTCTTC. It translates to CASSLGLAPNNEQFF.

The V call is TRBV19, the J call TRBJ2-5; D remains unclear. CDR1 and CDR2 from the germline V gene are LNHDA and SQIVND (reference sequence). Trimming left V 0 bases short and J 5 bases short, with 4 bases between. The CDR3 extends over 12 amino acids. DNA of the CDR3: TGTGCCAGTAGTATAGATCGGGAGACCCAGTACTTC. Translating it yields CASSIDRETQYF.

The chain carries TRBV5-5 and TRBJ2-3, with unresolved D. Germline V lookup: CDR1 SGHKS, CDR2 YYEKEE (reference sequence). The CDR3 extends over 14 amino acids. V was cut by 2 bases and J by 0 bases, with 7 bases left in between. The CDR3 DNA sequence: TGTGCCAGCAGCTTCGGGTTTAGCACAGATACGCAGTATTTT. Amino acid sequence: CASSFGFSTDTQYF.

Here the CDR3 reads CASSLEGPGSEQYF. CDR3 nucleotide sequence: TGTGCCAGCAGCTTAGAGGGTCCAGGGTCCGAGCAGTACTTC. This rearrangement joins TRBV13 to TRBJ2-7; D possibly corresponds to TRBD1 (5 bases). V was pared by 1 base and J by 6 bases, with 13 bases between. Germline CDR1 and CDR2: PRHDT and FYEKMQ (reference sequence). CDR3 length: 14 residues.

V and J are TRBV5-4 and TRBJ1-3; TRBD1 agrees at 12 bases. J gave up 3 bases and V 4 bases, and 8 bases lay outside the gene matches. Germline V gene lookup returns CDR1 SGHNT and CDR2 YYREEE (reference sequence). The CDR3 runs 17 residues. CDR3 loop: CASSVGQGAQNGNTIYF. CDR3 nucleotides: TGTGCCAGCAGCGTGGGACAGGGGGCGCAGAATGGAAACACCATATATTTT. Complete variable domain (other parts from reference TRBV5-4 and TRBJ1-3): ETGVTQSPTHLIKTRGQQVTLRCSSQSGHNTVSWYQQALGQGPQFIFQYYREEENGRGNFPPRFSGLQFPNYSSELNVNALELDDSALYLCASSVGQGAQNGNTIYFGEGSWLTVV.

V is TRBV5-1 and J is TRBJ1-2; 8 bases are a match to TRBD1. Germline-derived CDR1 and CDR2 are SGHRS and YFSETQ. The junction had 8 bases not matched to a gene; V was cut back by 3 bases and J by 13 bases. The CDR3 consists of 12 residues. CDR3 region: CASSWEGQGFTF. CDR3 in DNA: TGCGCCAGCAGCTGGGAAGGACAGGGTTTCACCTTC.

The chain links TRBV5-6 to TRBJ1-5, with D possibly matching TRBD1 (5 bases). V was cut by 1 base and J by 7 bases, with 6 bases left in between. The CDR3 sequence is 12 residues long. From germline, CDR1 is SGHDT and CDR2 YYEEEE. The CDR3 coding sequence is TGTGCCAGCAGCTTGCGGGGGCAGCCCCAGCATTTT. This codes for CASSLRGQPQHF. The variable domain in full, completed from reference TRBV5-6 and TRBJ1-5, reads DAGVTQSPTHLIKTRGQQVTLRCSPKSGHDTVSWYQQALGQGPQFIFQYYEEEERQRGNFPDRFSGHQFPNYSSELNVNALLLGDSALYLCASSLRGQPQHFGDGTRLSIL.

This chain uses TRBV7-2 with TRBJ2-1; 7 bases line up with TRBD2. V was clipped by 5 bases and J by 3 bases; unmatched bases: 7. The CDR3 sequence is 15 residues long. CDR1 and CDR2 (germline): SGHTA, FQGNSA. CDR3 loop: CASSIRTRGYNEQFF. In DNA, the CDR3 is TGTGCCAGCAGCATTCGGACTAGGGGCTACAATGAGCAGTTCTTC.

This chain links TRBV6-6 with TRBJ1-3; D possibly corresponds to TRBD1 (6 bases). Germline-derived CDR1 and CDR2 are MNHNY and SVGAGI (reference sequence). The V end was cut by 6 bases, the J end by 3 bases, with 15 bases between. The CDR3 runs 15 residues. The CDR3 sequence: CASRDSRRGGNTIYF. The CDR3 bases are TGTGCCAGCAGAGATTCCCGCAGGGGTGGAAACACCATATATTTT.

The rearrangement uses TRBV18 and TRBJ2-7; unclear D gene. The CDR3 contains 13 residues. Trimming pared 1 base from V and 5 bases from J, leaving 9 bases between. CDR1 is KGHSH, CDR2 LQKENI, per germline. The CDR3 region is CASSPRLRDEQYF. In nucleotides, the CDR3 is TGTGCCAGCTCACCACGACTGCGCGACGAGCAGTACTTC.

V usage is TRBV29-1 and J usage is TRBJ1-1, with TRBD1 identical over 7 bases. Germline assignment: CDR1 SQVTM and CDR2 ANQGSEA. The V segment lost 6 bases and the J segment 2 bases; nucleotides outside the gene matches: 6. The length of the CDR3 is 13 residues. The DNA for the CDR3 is TGCAGCGTCGTGAACAGGGGTAACACTGAAGCTTTCTTT. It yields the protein CSVVNRGNTEAFF.